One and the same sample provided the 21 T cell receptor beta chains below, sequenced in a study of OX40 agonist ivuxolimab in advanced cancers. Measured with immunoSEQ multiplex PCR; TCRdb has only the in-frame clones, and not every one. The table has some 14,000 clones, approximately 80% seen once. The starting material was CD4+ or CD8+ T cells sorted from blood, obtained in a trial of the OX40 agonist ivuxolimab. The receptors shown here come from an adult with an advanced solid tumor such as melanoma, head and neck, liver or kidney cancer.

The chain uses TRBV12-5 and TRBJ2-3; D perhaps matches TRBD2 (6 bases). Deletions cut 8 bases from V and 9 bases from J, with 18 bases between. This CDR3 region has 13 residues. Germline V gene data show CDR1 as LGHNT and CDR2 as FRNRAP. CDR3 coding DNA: TGTGCTAGTCGGGGGACGGGACTTAGGACGCAGTATTTT. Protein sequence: CASRGTGLRTQYF.

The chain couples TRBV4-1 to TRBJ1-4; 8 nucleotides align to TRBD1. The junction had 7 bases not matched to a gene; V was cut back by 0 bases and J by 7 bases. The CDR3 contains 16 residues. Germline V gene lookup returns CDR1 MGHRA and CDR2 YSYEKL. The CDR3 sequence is CASSQDWAGGSEKLFF. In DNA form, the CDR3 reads TGCGCCAGCAGCCAAGATTGGGCAGGGGGCAGTGAAAAACTGTTTTTT.

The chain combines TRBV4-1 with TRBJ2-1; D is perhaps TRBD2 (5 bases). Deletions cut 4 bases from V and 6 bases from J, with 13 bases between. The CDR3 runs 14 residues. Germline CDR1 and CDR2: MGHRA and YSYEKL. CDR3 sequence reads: CASSPREGFNEQFF. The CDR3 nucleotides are TGCGCCAGCAGCCCCCGGGAAGGTTTCAATGAGCAGTTCTTC.

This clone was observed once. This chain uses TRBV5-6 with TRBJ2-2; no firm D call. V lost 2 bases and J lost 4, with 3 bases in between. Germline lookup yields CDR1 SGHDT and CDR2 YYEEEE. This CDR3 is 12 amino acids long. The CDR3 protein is CASSFSTGELFF. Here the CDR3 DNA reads TGTGCCAGCAGCTTCTCCACCGGGGAGCTGTTTTTT.

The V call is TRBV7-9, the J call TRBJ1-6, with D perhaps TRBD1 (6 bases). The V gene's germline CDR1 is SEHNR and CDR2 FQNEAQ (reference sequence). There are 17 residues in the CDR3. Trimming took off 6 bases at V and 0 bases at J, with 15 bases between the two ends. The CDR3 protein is CASSGQGISSYNSPLHF. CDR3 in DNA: TGTGCCAGCAGTGGGCAGGGGATAAGCTCCTATAATTCACCCCTCCACTTT.

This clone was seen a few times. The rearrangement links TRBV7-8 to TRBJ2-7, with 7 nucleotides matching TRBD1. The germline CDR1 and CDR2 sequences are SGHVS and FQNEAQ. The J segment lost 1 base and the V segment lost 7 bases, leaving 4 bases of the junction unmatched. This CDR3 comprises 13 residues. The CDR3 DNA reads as TGTGCCAGCACCATACAGGGGTCCTACGAGCAGTACTTC. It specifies CASTIQGSYEQYF. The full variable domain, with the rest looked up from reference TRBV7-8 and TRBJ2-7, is GAGVSQSPRYKVAKRGQDVALRCDPISGHVSLFWYQQALGQGPEFLTYFQNEAQLDKSGLPSDRFFAERPEGSVSTLKIQRTQQEDSAVYLCASTIQGSYEQYFGPGTRLTVT.

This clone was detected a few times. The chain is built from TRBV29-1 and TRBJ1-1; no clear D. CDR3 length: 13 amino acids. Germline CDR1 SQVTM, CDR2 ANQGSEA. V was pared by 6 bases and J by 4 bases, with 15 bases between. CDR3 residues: CSVQEGVVTEAFF. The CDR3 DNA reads TGCAGCGTCCAGGAGGGAGTCGTCACTGAAGCTTTCTTT.

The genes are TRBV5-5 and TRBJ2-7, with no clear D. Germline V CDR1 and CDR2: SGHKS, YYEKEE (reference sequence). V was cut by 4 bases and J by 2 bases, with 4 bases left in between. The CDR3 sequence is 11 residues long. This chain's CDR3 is CASSHPYEQYF. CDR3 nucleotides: TGTGCCAGCAGCCACCCCTACGAGCAGTACTTC.

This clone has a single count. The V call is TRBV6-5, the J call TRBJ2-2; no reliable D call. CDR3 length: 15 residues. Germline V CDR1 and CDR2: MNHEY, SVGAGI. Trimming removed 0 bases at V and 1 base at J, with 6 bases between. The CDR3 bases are TGTGCCAGCAGTTACTCTCGACAGAACACCGGGGAGCTGTTTTTT. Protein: CASSYSRQNTGELFF.

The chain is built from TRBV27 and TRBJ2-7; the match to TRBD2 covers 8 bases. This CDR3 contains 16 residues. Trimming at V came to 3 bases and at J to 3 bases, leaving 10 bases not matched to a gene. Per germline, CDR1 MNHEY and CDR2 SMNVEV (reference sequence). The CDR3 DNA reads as TGTGCCAGCAGTTTGACCCCCGGCGGGGGGTTCTACGAGCAGTACTTC. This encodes CASSLTPGGGFYEQYF.

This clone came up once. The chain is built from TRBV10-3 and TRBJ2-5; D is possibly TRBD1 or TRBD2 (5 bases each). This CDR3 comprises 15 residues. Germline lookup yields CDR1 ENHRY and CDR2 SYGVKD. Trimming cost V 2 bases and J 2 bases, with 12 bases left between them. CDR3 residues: CAISEPGTAQETQYF. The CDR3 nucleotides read TGTGCCATCAGTGAGCCCGGGACGGCTCAAGAGACCCAGTACTTC.

CDR3 protein: CASSLELSRSRAEAFF. CDR3 DNA: TGTGCCAGCAGCTTAGAATTGAGCAGATCGAGGGCTGAAGCTTTCTTT. The chain recombines TRBV13 with TRBJ1-1; D remains unclear. From germline, CDR1 is PRHDT and CDR2 FYEKMQ (reference sequence). The CDR3 has 16 amino acids. Trimming left V 1 base short and J 6 bases short, with 18 bases between.

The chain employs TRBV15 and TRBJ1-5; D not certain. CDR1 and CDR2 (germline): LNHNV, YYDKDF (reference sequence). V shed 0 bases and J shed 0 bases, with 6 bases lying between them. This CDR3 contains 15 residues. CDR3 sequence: CATSRDRFSNQPQHF. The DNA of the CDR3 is TGTGCCACCAGCAGAGACAGGTTTAGCAATCAGCCCCAGCATTTT.

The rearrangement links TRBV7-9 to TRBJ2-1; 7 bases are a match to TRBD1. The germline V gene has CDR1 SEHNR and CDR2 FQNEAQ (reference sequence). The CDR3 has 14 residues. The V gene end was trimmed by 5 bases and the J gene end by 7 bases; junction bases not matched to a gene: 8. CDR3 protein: CASSARQGGNEQFF. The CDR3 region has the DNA TGTGCCAGCAGCGCGAGACAGGGTGGGAATGAGCAGTTCTTC.

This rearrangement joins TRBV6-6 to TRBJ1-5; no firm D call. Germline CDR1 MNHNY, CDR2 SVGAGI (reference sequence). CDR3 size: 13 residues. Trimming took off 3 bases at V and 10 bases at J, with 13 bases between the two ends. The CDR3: CASSYAGLQPQHF. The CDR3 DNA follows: TGTGCCAGCAGTTATGCCGGACTTCAACCCCAGCATTTT.

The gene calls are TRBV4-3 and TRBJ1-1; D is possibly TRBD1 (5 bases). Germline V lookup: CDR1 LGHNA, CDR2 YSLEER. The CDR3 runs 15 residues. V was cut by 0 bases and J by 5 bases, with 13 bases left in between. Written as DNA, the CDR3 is TGCGCCAGCAGCCAAGAACGCGTGGGGGTGACTGAAGCTTTCTTT. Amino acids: CASSQERVGVTEAFF.

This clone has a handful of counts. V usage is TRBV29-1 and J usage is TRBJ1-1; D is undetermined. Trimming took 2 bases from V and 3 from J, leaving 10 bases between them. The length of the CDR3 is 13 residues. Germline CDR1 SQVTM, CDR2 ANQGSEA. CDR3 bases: TGCAGCGTTGAATCTAACCCGGACACTGAAGCTTTCTTT. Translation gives CSVESNPDTEAFF. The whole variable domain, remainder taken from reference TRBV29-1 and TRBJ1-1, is SAVISQKPSRDICQRGTSLTIQCQVDSQVTMMFWYRQQPGQSLTLIATANQGSEATYESGFVIDKFPISRPNLTFSTLTVSNMSPEDSSIYLCSVESNPDTEAFFGQGTRLTVV.

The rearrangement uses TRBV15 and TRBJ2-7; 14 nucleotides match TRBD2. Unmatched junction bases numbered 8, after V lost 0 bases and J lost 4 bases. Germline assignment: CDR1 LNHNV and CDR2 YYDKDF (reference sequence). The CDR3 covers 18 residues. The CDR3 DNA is TGTGCCACCAGCAGAGATTTGGGAAGACTAGCGGGGGGGTACGAGCAGTACTTC. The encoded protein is CATSRDLGRLAGGYEQYF.

The CDR3: CASSLVPLASASTDTQYF. The CDR3 nucleotides are TGTGCCAGCAGCTTAGTTCCTCTAGCGTCCGCTAGCACAGATACGCAGTATTTT. The rearrangement joins TRBV11-2 to TRBJ2-3; D possibly corresponds to TRBD2 (6 bases). Germline-derived CDR1 and CDR2 are SGHAT and FQNNGV. Trimming shortened V by 1 base and J by 0 bases, and 17 bases separated the two germline ends. This CDR3 is built from 18 residues.

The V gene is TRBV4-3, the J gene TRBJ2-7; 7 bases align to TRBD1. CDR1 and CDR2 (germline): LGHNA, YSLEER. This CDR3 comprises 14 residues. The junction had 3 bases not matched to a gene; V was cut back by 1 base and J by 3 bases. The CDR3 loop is CASSQGTGFYEQYF. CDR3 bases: TGCGCCAGCAGCCAAGGGACAGGATTCTACGAGCAGTACTTC.

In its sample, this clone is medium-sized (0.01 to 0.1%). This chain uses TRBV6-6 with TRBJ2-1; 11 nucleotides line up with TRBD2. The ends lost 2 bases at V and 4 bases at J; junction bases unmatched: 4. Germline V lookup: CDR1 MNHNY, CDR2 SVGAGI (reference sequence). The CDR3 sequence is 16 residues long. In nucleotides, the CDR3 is TGTGCCAGCAGTTACCCTCTAGCGGGGGGATACAATGAGCAGTTCTTC. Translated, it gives CASSYPLAGGYNEQFF.